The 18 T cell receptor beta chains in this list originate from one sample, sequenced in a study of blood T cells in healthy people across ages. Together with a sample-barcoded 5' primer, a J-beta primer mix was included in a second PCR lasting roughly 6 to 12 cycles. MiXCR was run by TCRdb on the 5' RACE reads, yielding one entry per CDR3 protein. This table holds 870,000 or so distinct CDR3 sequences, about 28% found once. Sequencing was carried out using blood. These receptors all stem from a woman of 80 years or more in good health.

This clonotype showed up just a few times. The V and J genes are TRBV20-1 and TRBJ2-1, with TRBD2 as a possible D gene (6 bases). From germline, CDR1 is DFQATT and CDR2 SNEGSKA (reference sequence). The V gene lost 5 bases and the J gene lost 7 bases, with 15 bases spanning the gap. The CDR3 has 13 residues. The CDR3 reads CSAHGTGRNEQFF. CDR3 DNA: TGCAGTGCTCACGGGACGGGGAGGAATGAGCAGTTCTTC.

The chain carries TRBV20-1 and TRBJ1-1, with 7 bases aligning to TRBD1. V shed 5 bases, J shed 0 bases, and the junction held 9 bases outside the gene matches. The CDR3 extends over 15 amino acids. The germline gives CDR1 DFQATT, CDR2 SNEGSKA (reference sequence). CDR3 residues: CSAPGGGSVNTEAFF. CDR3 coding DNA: TGCAGTGCTCCCGGAGGGGGCTCGGTGAACACTGAAGCTTTCTTT.

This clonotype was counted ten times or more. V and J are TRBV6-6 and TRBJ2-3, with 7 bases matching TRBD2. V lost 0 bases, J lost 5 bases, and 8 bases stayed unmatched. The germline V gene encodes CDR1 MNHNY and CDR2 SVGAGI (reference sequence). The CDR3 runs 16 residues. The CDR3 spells CASSYSNAGRVDTQYF. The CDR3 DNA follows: TGTGCCAGCAGTTACTCGAATGCGGGGAGGGTAGATACGCAGTATTTT.

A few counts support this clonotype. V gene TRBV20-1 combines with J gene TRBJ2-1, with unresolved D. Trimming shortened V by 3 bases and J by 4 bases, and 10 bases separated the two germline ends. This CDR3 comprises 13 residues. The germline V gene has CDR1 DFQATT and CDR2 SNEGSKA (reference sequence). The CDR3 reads CSARGSRYNEQFF. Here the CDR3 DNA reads TGCAGTGCTAGGGGGTCAAGGTACAATGAGCAGTTCTTC.

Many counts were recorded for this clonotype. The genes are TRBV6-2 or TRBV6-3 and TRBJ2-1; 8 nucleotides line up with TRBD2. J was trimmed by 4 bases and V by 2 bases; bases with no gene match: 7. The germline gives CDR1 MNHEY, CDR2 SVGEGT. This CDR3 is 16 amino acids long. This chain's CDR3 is CASSYVQTGGYNEQFF. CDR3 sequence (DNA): TGTGCCAGCAGTTACGTCCAAACGGGGGGGTACAATGAGCAGTTCTTC.

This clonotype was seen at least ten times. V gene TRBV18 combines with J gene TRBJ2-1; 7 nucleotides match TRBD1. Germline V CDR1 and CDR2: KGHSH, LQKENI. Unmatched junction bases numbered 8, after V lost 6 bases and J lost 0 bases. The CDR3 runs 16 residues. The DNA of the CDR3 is TGTGCCAGCTCTGTACAGGGGCAAAGCTCCTACAATGAGCAGTTCTTC. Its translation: CASSVQGQSSYNEQFF.

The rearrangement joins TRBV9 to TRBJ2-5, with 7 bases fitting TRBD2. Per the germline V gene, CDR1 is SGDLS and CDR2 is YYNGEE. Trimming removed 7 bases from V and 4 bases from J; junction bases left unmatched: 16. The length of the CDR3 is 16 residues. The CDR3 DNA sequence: TGTGCCAGCTCCGTAAGCGGGGCGGGGGAGATAGAGACCCAGTACTTC. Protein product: CASSVSGAGEIETQYF.

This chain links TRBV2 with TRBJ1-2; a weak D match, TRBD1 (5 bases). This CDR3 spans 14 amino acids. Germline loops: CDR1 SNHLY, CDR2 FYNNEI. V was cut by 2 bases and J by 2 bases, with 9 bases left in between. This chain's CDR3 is CASSETGTNYGYTF. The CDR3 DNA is TGTGCCAGCAGTGAAACAGGAACAAACTATGGCTACACCTTC.

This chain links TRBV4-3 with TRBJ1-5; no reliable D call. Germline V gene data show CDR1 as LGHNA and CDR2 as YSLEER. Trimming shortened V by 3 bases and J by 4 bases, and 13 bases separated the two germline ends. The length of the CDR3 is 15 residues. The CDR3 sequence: CASSHSLTQNQPQHF. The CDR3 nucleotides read TGCGCCAGCAGCCACTCTCTTACCCAAAATCAGCCCCAGCATTTT.

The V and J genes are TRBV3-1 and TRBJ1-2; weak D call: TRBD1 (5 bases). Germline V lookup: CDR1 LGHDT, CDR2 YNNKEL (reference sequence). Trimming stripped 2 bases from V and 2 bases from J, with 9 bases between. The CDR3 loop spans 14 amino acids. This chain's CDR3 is CASSQSDKNYGYTF. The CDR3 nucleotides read TGTGCCAGCAGCCAATCGGACAAGAACTATGGCTACACCTTC.

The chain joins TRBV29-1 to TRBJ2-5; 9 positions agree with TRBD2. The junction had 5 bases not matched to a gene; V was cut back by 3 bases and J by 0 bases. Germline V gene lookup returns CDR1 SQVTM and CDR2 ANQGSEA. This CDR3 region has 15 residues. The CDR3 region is CSVDGLATYQETQYF. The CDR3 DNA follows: TGCAGCGTTGATGGACTAGCGACGTACCAAGAGACCCAGTACTTC. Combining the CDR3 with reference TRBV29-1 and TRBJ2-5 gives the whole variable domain SAVISQKPSRDICQRGTSLTIQCQVDSQVTMMFWYRQQPGQSLTLIATANQGSEATYESGFVIDKFPISRPNLTFSTLTVSNMSPEDSSIYLCSVDGLATYQETQYFGPGTRLLVL.

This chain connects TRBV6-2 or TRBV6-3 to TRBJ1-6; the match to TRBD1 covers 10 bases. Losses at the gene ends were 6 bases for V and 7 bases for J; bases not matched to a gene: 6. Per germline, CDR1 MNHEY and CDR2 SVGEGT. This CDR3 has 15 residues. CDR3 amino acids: CASRIPGQGNSPLHF. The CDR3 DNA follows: TGTGCCAGCAGGATCCCGGGACAGGGGAATTCACCCCTCCACTTT.

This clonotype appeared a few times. The CDR3 region is CSASGTNNQPQHF. The CDR3 nucleotides read TGCAGTGCTAGTGGGACAAACAATCAGCCCCAGCATTTT. The chain has TRBV20-1 and TRBJ1-5, with D tentatively TRBD1 (6 bases). V dropped 3 bases and J dropped 3 bases, with 9 bases sitting between them. The CDR3 extends over 13 amino acids. Looked up from germline, CDR1 is DFQATT and CDR2 is SNEGSKA (reference sequence).

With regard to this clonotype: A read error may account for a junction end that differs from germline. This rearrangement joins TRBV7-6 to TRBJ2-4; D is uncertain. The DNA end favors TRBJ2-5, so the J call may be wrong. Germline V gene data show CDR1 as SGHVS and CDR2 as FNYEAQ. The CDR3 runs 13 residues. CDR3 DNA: TGTGCCAACAGCTTAGTACCACAAGAGACCCAGTACTTC. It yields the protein CANSLVPQETQYF.

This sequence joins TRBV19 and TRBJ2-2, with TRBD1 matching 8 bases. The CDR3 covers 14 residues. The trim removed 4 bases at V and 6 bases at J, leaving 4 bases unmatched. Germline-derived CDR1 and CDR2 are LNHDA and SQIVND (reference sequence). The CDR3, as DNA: TGTGCCAGTAGTACCGTGACAGGGGCCGGGGAGCTGTTTTTT. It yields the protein CASSTVTGAGELFF.

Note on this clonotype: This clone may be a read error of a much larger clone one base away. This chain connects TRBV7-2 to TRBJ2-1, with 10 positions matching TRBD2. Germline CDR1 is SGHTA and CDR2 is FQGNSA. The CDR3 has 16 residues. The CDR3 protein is CAGSLERGGLGNEQFF. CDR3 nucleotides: TGTGCCGGCAGCTTAGAGCGGGGGGGCCTGGGGAATGAGCAGTTCTTC.

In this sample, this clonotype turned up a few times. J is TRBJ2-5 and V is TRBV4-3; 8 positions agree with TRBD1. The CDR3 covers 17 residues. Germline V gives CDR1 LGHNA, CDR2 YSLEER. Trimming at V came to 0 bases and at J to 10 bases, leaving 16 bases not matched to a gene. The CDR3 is CASSQDAGDRPRGGQYF. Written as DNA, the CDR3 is TGCGCCAGCAGCCAAGATGCCGGGGACAGGCCAAGAGGTGGCCAGTACTTC.

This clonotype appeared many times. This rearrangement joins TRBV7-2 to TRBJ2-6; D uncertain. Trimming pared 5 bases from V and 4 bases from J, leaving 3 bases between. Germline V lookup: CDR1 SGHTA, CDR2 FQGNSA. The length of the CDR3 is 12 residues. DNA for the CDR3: TGTGCCAGCAGCCGAGGGGCCAACGTCCTGACTTTC. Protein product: CASSRGANVLTF.